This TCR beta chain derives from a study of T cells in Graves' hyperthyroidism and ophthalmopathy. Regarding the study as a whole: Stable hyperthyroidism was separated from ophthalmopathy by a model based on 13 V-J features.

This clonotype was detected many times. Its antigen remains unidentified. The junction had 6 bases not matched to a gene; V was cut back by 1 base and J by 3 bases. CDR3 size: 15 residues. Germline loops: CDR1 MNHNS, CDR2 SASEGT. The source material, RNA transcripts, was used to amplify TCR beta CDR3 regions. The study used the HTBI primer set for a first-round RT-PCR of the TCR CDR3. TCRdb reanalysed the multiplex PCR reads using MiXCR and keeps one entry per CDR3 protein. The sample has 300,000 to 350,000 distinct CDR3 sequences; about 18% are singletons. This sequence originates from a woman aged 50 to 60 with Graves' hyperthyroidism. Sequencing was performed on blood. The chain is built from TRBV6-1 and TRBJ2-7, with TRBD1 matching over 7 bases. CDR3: CASSEEQGVSYEQYV. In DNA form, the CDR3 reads TGTGCCAGCAGTGAAGAGCAGGGGGTAAGCTACGAGCAGTACGTC.